This T cell receptor beta chain stems from a study of cytomegalovirus exposure and HLA in healthy donors. Findings and caveats of the study: V- and J-gene trimming in TCR beta was tied to a missense DCLRE1C variant by an analysis performed later. As was reported, the HLA-A and HLA-B alleles of most subjects were accurately predicted from TCR beta sequences. Sequencing depth roughly uniform across donors was assumed in presence/absence analyses.

Comment on this clone: Its antigen is undetermined.

Primers included in the PCR were 60 Vbeta and 13 Jbeta primers. Clones were read by immunoSEQ multiplex PCR, and TCRdb kept only the in-frame ones, dropping some. The data hold some 130,000 clones, with approximately 75% observed a single time. This receptor was obtained from a woman in her thirties or forties in good health and CMV-seropositive. What was sequenced was PBMCs.

CDR3 bases: TGTGCCAGCTCACCTGGAGACAGGGGTTTCACTGAAGCTTTCTTT. Translating gives CASSPGDRGFTEAFF. This chain connects TRBV18 to TRBJ1-1, with 8 bases aligning to TRBD1. The trim removed 3 bases at V and 4 bases at J, leaving 7 bases unmatched. The CDR3 runs to 15 residues. CDR1 and CDR2 from the germline V gene are KGHSH and LQKENI.